These 2 T cell receptor beta chains were sequenced from one sample in a study of CD8+ T cells in alopecia areata. Isolated RNA was reverse transcribed into cDNA used as the sequencing template. Libraries were prepared by immunoSEQ multiplex PCR; TCRdb keeps only in-frame clonotypes and omits some of them. There are about 270,000 clones in the sample, none observed a single time. Combined cutaneous lymph node cells underwent sorting by CD4, CD8alpha, NKG2D, NKG2ACE and additional markers. The sequenced material came from CD4+ T cells sorted from a lymph node. These receptors came from a C3H/HeJ mouse with alopecia areata. The strain is characterized by the MHC haplotype H2-k.

In its sample, this clone was seen a few times. The genes are named according to mouse. The read halts 4 residues ahead of the CDR3 end, with the missing end drawn from the germline J gene. This chain links TRBV13-1 with TRBJ2-3; D may be TRBD2 (5 bases). The CDR3 is made up of 14 amino acids. V was cut by 4 bases and J by 0 bases, with 9 bases left in between. CDR1 and CDR2 (germline): NSHNY, SYGAGN. CDR3 amino acids: CASSQTVSAETLYF. The DNA read from the CDR3 is TGTGCCAGCAGTCAGACTGTTAGTGCAGAA.

About this clone itself: Gene names refer to mouse genes. The CDR3 bases that were read are TGTGCCAGCAGTGATGCACAGGCA. Protein product: CASSDAQA. In full, the CDR3 is CASSDAQAEVFF. The chain links TRBV13-1 to TRBJ1-1; D perhaps matches TRBD1 (5 bases). The read finishes 4 residues shy of the CDR3 end, and the germline J gene is used to complete it. The CDR3 length is 12 residues. Germline CDR1 is NSHNY and CDR2 is SYGAGN.